Listed below are T cell receptor beta chains from one sample, sequenced in a study of OX40 agonist ivuxolimab in advanced cancers. The method was immunoSEQ multiplex PCR; TCRdb's version includes in-frame clones alone and lacks a portion of them. This sample has over 50,000 clones, with approximately 89% found just once. Specimen: CD4+ or CD8+ T cells sorted from blood, collected in a trial of the OX40 agonist ivuxolimab. The receptors were sampled from an adult with an advanced solid tumor such as melanoma, head and neck, liver or kidney cancer. Both conserved end residues are part of each CDR3. The order of the fields is CDR3 protein, CDR3 DNA, J gene, D gene, V gene, clone size. The D gene is left open where the match is weak. Rows give clone size only sometimes, using once, few, many, or a class for an expanded clone.

CDR3: CASSELGAGYSYEQYF
DNA: TGTGCCAGCAGTGAATTGGGGGCAGGGTATTCCTACGAGCAGTACTTC
J: TRBJ2-7
D: NA
V: TRBV6-1
size: NA

CDR3: CASSIGQGSEKLFF
DNA: TGTGCCAGCAGTATTGGACAGGGGAGTGAAAAACTGTTTTTT
J: TRBJ1-4
D: TRBD1
V: TRBV28
size: NA

CDR3: CASSPNPNTEAFF
DNA: TGTGCCAGCAGCCCGAACCCAAACACTGAAGCTTTCTTT
J: TRBJ1-1
D: NA
V: TRBV7-9
size: NA

CDR3: CASSLSGATYEQYF
DNA: TGCGCCAGCAGCTTGTCGGGCGCAACCTACGAGCAGTACTTC
J: TRBJ2-7
D: NA
V: TRBV5-1
size: NA

CDR3: CASSDNSGANVLTF
DNA: TGTGCCAGCAGTGACAACTCTGGGGCCAACGTCCTGACTTTC
J: TRBJ2-6
D: NA
V: TRBV6-1
size: NA

CDR3: CASSGTDTSYNEQFF
DNA: TGTGCCAGCAGTGGGACAGACACCTCCTACAATGAGCAGTTCTTC
J: TRBJ2-1
D: TRBD1
V: TRBV28
size: NA

CDR3: CASSQDWTGFGAFF
DNA: TGTGCCAGCAGCCAAGATTGGACAGGGTTTGGGGCTTTCTTT
J: TRBJ1-1
D: TRBD1
V: TRBV4-2
size: NA

CDR3: CASGQGAEETQYF
DNA: TGTGCCAGCGGTCAAGGGGCGGAAGAGACCCAGTACTTC
J: TRBJ2-5
D: NA
V: TRBV28
size: NA

CDR3: CASSSPVASGSGDTGELFF
DNA: TGTGCCAGCAGCTCCCCTGTGGCTAGCGGGAGTGGGGACACCGGGGAGCTGTTTTTT
J: TRBJ2-2
D: TRBD2
V: TRBV7-9
size: NA

CDR3: CASSGLAGSYEQYF
DNA: TGTGCCAGCAGCGGACTAGCGGGGTCCTACGAGCAGTACTTC
J: TRBJ2-7
D: TRBD2
V: TRBV5-6
size: NA

CDR3: CSVVLENTAEQYF
DNA: TGCAGCGTTGTTTTGGAAAATACGGCCGAGCAGTACTTC
J: TRBJ2-7
D: NA
V: TRBV29-1
size: NA

CDR3: CAAAIQETQYF
DNA: TGTGCGGCGGCTATACAAGAGACCCAGTACTTC
J: TRBJ2-5
D: NA
V: TRBV6-6
size: NA

CDR3: CASSRYAGRAGENEQFF
DNA: TGCGCCAGCAGCCGATACGCGGGGAGGGCCGGTGAAAATGAGCAGTTCTTC
J: TRBJ2-1
D: TRBD2
V: TRBV5-1
size: NA

CDR3: CASSEVGAPDTQYF
DNA: TGCGCCAGCAGTGAGGTCGGGGCCCCAGATACGCAGTATTTT
J: TRBJ2-3
D: NA
V: TRBV10-1
size: once

CDR3: CASRVGRGREDEQFF
DNA: TGTGCCAGCAGAGTAGGAAGGGGGAGGGAAGATGAGCAGTTCTTC
J: TRBJ2-1
D: NA
V: TRBV28
size: NA

CDR3: CASSILGTTYEQYF
DNA: TGTGCCAGTAGTATACTCGGAACCACCTACGAGCAGTACTTC
J: TRBJ2-7
D: NA
V: TRBV19
size: NA

CDR3: CASSGSGTTKAAVMNTEAFF
DNA: TGTGCCAGCAGTGGCTCCGGGACAACAAAAGCCGCCGTTATGAACACTGAAGCTTTCTTT
J: TRBJ1-1
D: NA
V: TRBV28
size: few

CDR3: CASSLLPGDSYEQYF
DNA: TGTGCCAGCAGCTTGTTGCCAGGGGACTCCTACGAGCAGTACTTC
J: TRBJ2-7
D: NA
V: TRBV7-3
size: NA

CDR3: CSVEDRGYLSGNTIYF
DNA: TGCAGCGTTGAGGACAGGGGTTACCTCTCTGGAAACACCATATATTTT
J: TRBJ1-3
D: TRBD1
V: TRBV29-1
size: NA

CDR3: CASSMGTGYEQYF
DNA: TGTGCCAGTAGTATGGGGACAGGCTACGAGCAGTACTTC
J: TRBJ2-7
D: TRBD1
V: TRBV19
size: NA

CDR3: CAADSTGELFF
DNA: TGTGCCGCGGACAGCACCGGGGAGCTGTTTTTT
J: TRBJ2-2
D: NA
V: TRBV2
size: NA

CDR3: CASSLTGGSYNEQFF
DNA: TGTGCCAGCAGTTTAACAGGGGGCTCCTACAATGAGCAGTTCTTC
J: TRBJ2-1
D: TRBD1
V: TRBV6-5
size: once

CDR3: CASSLADQETQYF
DNA: TGTGCCAGCAGCTTGGCAGATCAAGAGACCCAGTACTTC
J: TRBJ2-5
D: NA
V: TRBV11-3
size: NA

CDR3: CASSQGTGIYEQYF
DNA: TGCGCCAGCAGCCAAGGGACAGGGATCTACGAGCAGTACTTC
J: TRBJ2-7
D: TRBD1
V: TRBV4-1
size: NA

CDR3: CASIWGGRSTDTQYF
DNA: TGCGCCAGCATCTGGGGGGGCCGTAGCACAGATACGCAGTATTTT
J: TRBJ2-3
D: NA
V: TRBV5-1
size: NA

CDR3: CALSDQEIVDTQYF
DNA: TGTGCCTTATCCGACCAGGAGATTGTGGATACGCAGTATTTT
J: TRBJ2-3
D: NA
V: TRBV30
size: NA

CDR3: CASSWPGGEAFF
DNA: TGTGCCAGCAGCTGGCCAGGGGGTGAAGCTTTCTTT
J: TRBJ1-1
D: TRBD1
V: TRBV11-3
size: NA

CDR3: CASSQDPPGRESNEQFF
DNA: TGCGCCAGCAGCCAAGATCCCCCAGGGAGAGAGAGCAATGAGCAGTTCTTC
J: TRBJ2-1
D: NA
V: TRBV4-3
size: NA

CDR3: CASSFETGIYGYTF
DNA: TGCGCCAGCAGCTTTGAGACAGGGATCTATGGCTACACCTTC
J: TRBJ1-2
D: TRBD1
V: TRBV5-1
size: NA

CDR3: CASSHGQGNNEQFF
DNA: TGTGCCAGCAGCCATGGACAGGGTAACAATGAGCAGTTCTTC
J: TRBJ2-1
D: TRBD1
V: TRBV11-2
size: once

CDR3: CASSQARTENNEQFF
DNA: TGCGCCAGCAGCCAAGCAAGGACGGAGAACAATGAGCAGTTCTTC
J: TRBJ2-1
D: NA
V: TRBV4-3
size: NA

CDR3: CASSGSGTAPQDTQYF
DNA: TGTGCCAGCAGCGGATCCGGGACAGCCCCCCAAGATACGCAGTATTTT
J: TRBJ2-3
D: TRBD1
V: TRBV2
size: NA

CDR3: CASSLVSDIETQYF
DNA: TGTGCCAGCAGCTTGGTATCGGACATCGAGACCCAGTACTTC
J: TRBJ2-5
D: NA
V: TRBV5-6
size: NA

CDR3: CASSLGDEQYF
DNA: TGTGCCAGCAGCTTGGGGGACGAGCAGTACTTC
J: TRBJ2-7
D: NA
V: TRBV28
size: NA

CDR3: CASSQDRTLGDEQFF
DNA: TGCGCCAGCAGCCAAGATCGGACCCTGGGCGATGAGCAGTTCTTC
J: TRBJ2-1
D: NA
V: TRBV4-1
size: once

CDR3: CASSEAAVYEQYF
DNA: TGTGCCAGCAGTGAGGCAGCCGTATACGAGCAGTACTTC
J: TRBJ2-7
D: NA
V: TRBV2
size: NA

CDR3: CASSQEVGVVYTQYF
DNA: TGCGCCAGCAGCCAAGAGGTGGGAGTGGTATATACGCAGTATTTT
J: TRBJ2-3
D: NA
V: TRBV4-3
size: NA

CDR3: CASSPWDRGSGGTEAFF
DNA: TGTGCCAGCAGTCCGTGGGACAGGGGTTCAGGGGGGACTGAAGCTTTCTTT
J: TRBJ1-1
D: TRBD1
V: TRBV28
size: NA

CDR3: CASSQASGTDTQYF
DNA: TGTGCCAGCAGCCAAGCTAGCGGCACAGATACGCAGTATTTT
J: TRBJ2-3
D: NA
V: TRBV27
size: NA

CDR3: CASSVGHANTEAFF
DNA: TGTGCCAGCAGCGTAGGGCACGCGAACACTGAAGCTTTCTTT
J: TRBJ1-1
D: NA
V: TRBV9
size: NA

CDR3: CASSQGLGDYEQYF
DNA: TGCGCCAGCAGCCAAGGACTAGGGGACTACGAGCAGTACTTC
J: TRBJ2-7
D: NA
V: TRBV4-1
size: NA

CDR3: CASSDQDRGQKETQYF
DNA: TGTGCCAGCAGCGACCAGGACAGGGGGCAAAAGGAGACCCAGTACTTC
J: TRBJ2-5
D: TRBD1
V: TRBV9
size: NA